This T cell receptor (beta chain) was profiled in a study of identifying expanded T cells in peripheral blood. Collection occurred without any documented infections or immune events in donors. Broader study findings: Technical replicates showed 0.9 to 1.5 changed clones; two weeks roughly 18; four weeks 19. Variance in clone template counts between approximately 2-week samples significantly increased with total template count across all healthy donors.

Clones were read by immunoSEQ multiplex PCR, and TCRdb kept only the in-frame ones, dropping some. The table has 100,000 or so clones, roughly 87% seen once. Comment on this clone: The antigen remains unidentified.

The CDR3 length is 14 residues. Trimming left V 5 bases short and J 5 bases short, with 16 bases between. Germline V lookup: CDR1 SGHRS, CDR2 YFSETQ. The J gene is TRBJ1-1, the V gene TRBV5-1; D may be TRBD1 (5 bases). The sample consisted of blood. This TCR was sampled from a person aged 18 to 70 in good health. CDR3 sequence reads: CASSGRGGVTEAFF. As DNA, the CDR3 is TGCGCCAGCAGTGGGAGGGGCGGTGTGACTGAAGCTTTCTTT.